The entry below gives a single T cell receptor beta chain sequence along with its context. As yet, its antigen is unknown. The data were obtained in a study of cytomegalovirus exposure and HLA in healthy donors. Broader study findings: Common viral pathogens seemed, in a later analysis, to connect with several of the most significant clusters.

The PCR employed 60 Vbeta primers together with 13 Jbeta primers. Measured with immunoSEQ multiplex PCR; TCRdb has only the in-frame clones, and not every one. Found here are hundreds of thousands of clones, 78% of them singletons; the top ten hold around 4%. Germline V lookup: CDR1 MDHEN, CDR2 SYDVKM. The CDR3 loop spans 14 amino acids. The ends lost 9 bases at V and 5 bases at J; junction bases unmatched: 10. The receptor comes from a male donor in good health and CMV-seronegative. This chain joins TRBV28 and TRBJ2-1, with TRBD1 identical over 7 bases. Sequences were obtained from PBMCs. This chain's CDR3 is CASGQVNFNNEQFF. CDR3 nucleotide sequence: TGTGCCAGTGGACAGGTAAATTTTAACAATGAGCAGTTCTTC.